This passage covers 5 T cell receptor beta chains from one sample sequenced in a study of spatial heterogeneity in lung cancer. TCRdb re-derived calls from the 5' RACE reads in MiXCR, one entry per CDR3 protein. The sample shows about 38,000 distinct CDR3 sequences, around 7.5% of them seen only once. Time point specified: sample taken at primary tumor resection. The sample in question was PBMCs, obtained at surgery. The receptors come from a male donor with early-stage non-small cell lung cancer.

This chain links TRBV12-5 with TRBJ2-3; no firm D call. V lost 1 base to trimming and J lost 0 bases, with 8 bases between them. This CDR3 comprises 15 residues. CDR1 LGHNT and CDR2 FRNRAP come from the germline V gene. CDR3 protein: CASGLGSRSTDTQYF. In DNA form, the CDR3 reads TGTGCTAGTGGTTTGGGTAGCAGGAGCACAGATACGCAGTATTTT.

The chain couples TRBV6-6 to TRBJ2-3; D remains ambiguous. The germline V gene encodes CDR1 MNHNY and CDR2 SVGAGI (reference sequence). The CDR3 sequence is 14 residues long. V lost 5 bases and J lost 2, with 11 bases in between. CDR3 protein: CASSPRSPTDTQYF. Here the CDR3 DNA reads TGTGCCAGCAGTCCGCGGAGTCCCACAGATACGCAGTATTTT.

Many counts were recorded for this clonotype. The CDR3 nucleotides read TGTGCCAGCAGCGTGCTAGCGGGGGGGCAAGATACGCAGTATTTT. Its protein is CASSVLAGGQDTQYF. V usage is TRBV2 and J usage is TRBJ2-3; 12 bases match TRBD2. Germline CDR1 reads SNHLY; CDR2 reads FYNNEI. V shed 6 bases, J shed 5 bases, and the junction held 6 bases outside the gene matches. The CDR3 spans 15 residues.

This clonotype was observed at least ten times. The genes are TRBV12-3 or TRBV12-4 and TRBJ2-7, with 10 bases matching TRBD1. CDR3 length: 14 residues. Trimming removed 6 bases from V and 2 bases from J; junction bases left unmatched: 4. Here the CDR3 DNA reads TGTGCCAGCAGCAAGGGACAGGGGACCTACGAGCAGTACGTC. This translates into CASSKGQGTYEQYV.

This clonotype was picked up many times. This sequence joins TRBV12-5 and TRBJ2-1, with D uncertain. The germline CDR1 and CDR2 sequences are LGHNT and FRNRAP. The V gene lost 5 bases and the J gene lost 9 bases, with 14 bases spanning the gap. This CDR3 has 13 residues. For the CDR3, the DNA is TGTGCTAGTGGTCCGGACCGGGCGATTGAGCAGTTCTTC. Translated, it gives CASGPDRAIEQFF.